The TCR beta chain described here comes from a study of OX40 agonist ivuxolimab in advanced cancers. About the study: Ivuxolimab is a fully human IgG2 antibody that activates OX40 (CD134). The dose-escalation cohort was about 80% male, with a mean age of around 60 years, ranging roughly 23 to 90. Three patients showed partial responses: one hepatocellular carcinoma and two cutaneous melanoma cases.

Method: immunoSEQ multiplex PCR; TCRdb's copy keeps in-frame clones and lacks some. The sample holds tens of thousands of clones, 85% to 90% seen once. The CDR3 is 14 residues long. Germline V gives CDR1 KGHSH, CDR2 LQKENI. V was pared by 3 bases and J by 3 bases, with 11 bases between. Study-level results: Certain nonresponding patients likewise had low normalized T-cell clonal expansion.

Comments on this clone: What it binds is unknown.

The clonotype was recovered from an adult with an advanced solid tumor such as melanoma, head and neck, liver or kidney cancer. The material sequenced was CD4+ or CD8+ T cells sorted from blood, taken in a trial of the OX40 agonist ivuxolimab. The chain is built from TRBV18 and TRBJ1-2; D might be TRBD1 (5 bases). The CDR3 nucleotides read TGTGCCAGCTCACCTAATTTCAGGGACTATGGCTACACCTTC. Residues: CASSPNFRDYGYTF.